These 3 T cell receptor beta chains came from one sample sequenced in a study of blood T cell repertoires in COVID-19. Method: immunoSEQ multiplex PCR; TCRdb's copy keeps in-frame clones and lacks some. The sample holds 55,000 to 70,000 clones, roughly 87% seen once. Sequenced input: peripheral blood. The receptor set was obtained from a woman aged 45-65 years with COVID-19, enrolled during active disease.

This chain joins TRBV4-1 and TRBJ1-3; TRBD1 matches 7 bases. Trimming took 4 bases from V and 2 from J; bases not matched to a gene: 11. The CDR3 contains 17 residues. Germline lookup yields CDR1 MGHRA and CDR2 YSYEKL. DNA for the CDR3: TGCGCCAGCAGCCCCAGCTACAGGGGATTAACTGGAAACACCATATATTTT. It codes for CASSPSYRGLTGNTIYF.

This chain links TRBV11-1 with TRBJ2-7; TRBD2 matches at 8 bases. CDR3 size: 14 residues. Germline lookup yields CDR1 SGHAT and CDR2 FQDESV (reference sequence). J gave up 6 bases and V 1 base, and 5 bases lay outside the gene matches. The DNA of the CDR3 is TGTGCCAGCAGCTTAGGTAGCGGGATAGGCGAGCAGTACTTC. Protein product: CASSLGSGIGEQYF. The full variable domain, completed using reference TRBV11-1 and TRBJ2-7, is EAEVAQSPRYKITEKSQAVAFWCDPISGHATLYWYRQILGQGPELLVQFQDESVVDDSQLPKDRFSAERLKGVDSTLKIQPAELGDSAMYLCASSLGSGIGEQYFGPGTRLTVT.

The chain uses TRBV19 and TRBJ2-5, with TRBD2 identical over 8 bases. In germline, CDR1 is LNHDA, CDR2 SQIVND (reference sequence). J gave up 6 bases and V 3 bases, and 15 bases lay outside the gene matches. This CDR3 is built from 17 residues. This CDR3 reads CASSMGVSGSNQKTQYF. CDR3 nucleotides: TGTGCCAGTAGTATGGGGGTGAGCGGGAGTAATCAAAAGACCCAGTACTTC.